Listed below are T cell receptor beta chains from one sample, sequenced in a study of T-cell memory formation after mild COVID-19. From the 5' RACE reads, TCRdb called clonotypes with MiXCR, one entry per CDR3 protein. The table shows roughly 610,000 distinct CDR3 sequences, with roughly 17% occurring only once. What was sequenced was PBMCs or a T cell subset sorted from them (not recorded which). These receptors were collected from an adult woman who had mild COVID-19 (a few samples of this study predate the infection). Cell type and time point are not known. Both conserved end residues are part of each CDR3. A D gene is named only where the DNA matches it firmly. The listing skips clone size in some rows; elsewhere it reads once, few, many or a size class.

J gene | clone size | D gene | V gene | CDR3 length | CDR3 protein | CDR3 DNA
TRBJ2-1 | few | - | TRBV29-1 | 15 | CSVELLGQAYNEQFF | TGCAGCGTTGAACTGTTAGGACAAGCCTACAATGAGCAGTTCTTC
TRBJ1-2 | - | - | TRBV14 | 13 | CASSLGTLSGYTF | TGTGCCAGCAGCCTTGGGACCTTATCTGGCTACACCTTC
TRBJ2-3 | few | TRBD2 | TRBV29-1 | 13 | CSSRARGEIAQYF | TGCAGCTCCCGGGCCCGGGGGGAGATAGCGCAGTATTTT
TRBJ2-3 | few | TRBD2 | TRBV5-4 | 18 | CASSLEVLAGVNTDTQYF | TGTGCCAGCAGCTTGGAGGTTTTAGCGGGTGTTAACACAGATACGCAGTATTTT
TRBJ2-3 | few | - | TRBV12-3/TRBV12-4 | 14 | CASSLLQSTDTQYF | TGTGCCAGCAGTTTACTACAGAGCACAGATACGCAGTATTTT
TRBJ2-2 | few | - | TRBV7-2 | 15 | CASSFTGSSTGELFF | TGTGCCAGCAGCTTTACAGGGTCCTCAACCGGGGAGCTGTTTTTT
TRBJ2-7 | - | TRBD2 | TRBV2 | 14 | CASSDGLAGFEQYF | TGTGCCAGCAGTGATGGACTAGCGGGGTTCGAGCAGTACTTC
TRBJ1-3 | - | - | TRBV2 | 15 | CASSRETTSGNTIYF | TGTGCCAGCTCTCGGGAGACAACCTCTGGAAACACCATATATTTT
TRBJ2-1 | few | - | TRBV6-5 | 15 | CASSFRFSSYNEQFF | TGTGCCAGCAGTTTTCGCTTTAGCTCCTACAATGAGCAGTTCTTC
TRBJ1-5 | few | TRBD1 | TRBV6-6 | 14 | CASGGTGGFQPQHF | TGTGCCAGCGGGGGGACAGGGGGGTTTCAGCCCCAGCATTTT
TRBJ1-2 | - | - | TRBV20-1 | 11 | CSARRLPSYTF | TGCAGTGCTAGACGCCTTCCGAGCTACACCTTC
TRBJ2-5 | - | TRBD1 | TRBV5-5 | 14 | CASRTGQVQETQYF | TGTGCCAGCAGAACAGGACAGGTCCAAGAGACCCAGTACTTC
TRBJ2-1 | - | TRBD2 | TRBV5-1 | 15 | CASSPGASGVNEQFF | TGCGCCAGCAGCCCTGGTGCTAGCGGGGTCAATGAGCAGTTCTTC
TRBJ2-3 | - | TRBD1 | TRBV19 | 13 | CASGTGMRDTQYF | TGTGCCAGCGGGACAGGGATGAGGGATACGCAGTATTTT
TRBJ1-2 | few | - | TRBV5-5 | 16 | CASSLSGGPTTGGYTF | TGTGCCAGCAGCTTGTCGGGGGGCCCCACGACGGGCGGCTACACCTTC
TRBJ1-1 | - | - | TRBV7-2 | 14 | CASSPTGGLTEAFF | TGTGCCAGCAGCCCGACTGGTGGGTTGACTGAAGCTTTCTTT
TRBJ2-7 | - | TRBD2 | TRBV20-1 | 15 | CSARVPSSGDYEQYF | TGCAGTGCTAGAGTTCCCTCTAGCGGAGACTACGAGCAGTACTTC
TRBJ1-5 | - | - | TRBV28 | 15 | CASSLSSISNQPQHF | TGTGCCAGCAGTTTATCTTCGATTAGCAATCAGCCCCAGCATTTT
TRBJ1-2 | few | TRBD1 | TRBV18 | 15 | CASSPRTGELYGYTF | TGTGCCAGCTCACCGCGGACAGGAGAACTTTATGGCTACACCTTC
TRBJ1-1 | few | - | TRBV4-1 | 14 | CASSQVSVNTEAFF | TGCGCCAGCAGCCAGGTTTCCGTGAACACTGAAGCTTTCTTT
TRBJ2-5 | few | TRBD1 | TRBV24-1 | 15 | CATSDVTGITETQYF | TGTGCCACCAGTGATGTGACAGGGATCACGGAGACCCAGTACTTC
TRBJ1-5 | - | TRBD1 | TRBV5-1 | 15 | CASSLDYRGHQPQHF | TGCGCCAGCAGCTTGGACTACAGGGGGCACCAGCCCCAGCATTTT
TRBJ1-5 | - | - | TRBV12-3/TRBV12-4 | 17 | CASSFGDRKNSNQPQHF | TGTGCCAGCAGTTTTGGTGACAGAAAAAATAGCAATCAGCCCCAGCATTTT
TRBJ1-1 | - | TRBD1 | TRBV11-2 | 16 | CASSSREWTGGTEAFF | TGTGCCAGCAGCTCCCGAGAGTGGACAGGGGGTACTGAAGCTTTCTTT
TRBJ2-2 | - | - | TRBV5-1 | 12 | CASSPKDGELFF | TGCGCCAGCAGCCCCAAGGACGGGGAGCTGTTTTTT
TRBJ2-3 | - | TRBD2 | TRBV6-4 | 15 | CASSESGGATDTQYF | TGTGCCAGCAGTGAAAGCGGGGGGGCCACAGATACGCAGTATTTT
TRBJ2-7 | many | - | TRBV6-2/TRBV6-3 | 12 | CASSIQGDEQYF | TGTGCCAGCAGTATACAGGGCGACGAGCAGTACTTC
TRBJ2-1 | many | TRBD2 | TRBV7-9 | 16 | CASSLGGGSVSNEQFF | TGTGCCAGCAGCCTCGGCGGCGGGAGCGTGTCTAATGAGCAGTTCTTC
TRBJ2-7 | - | - | TRBV12-3/TRBV12-4 | 14 | CASSSDRNPYEQYF | TGTGCCAGCAGTTCCGACAGAAACCCCTACGAGCAGTACTTC
TRBJ1-3 | few | - | TRBV15 | 15 | CATSRGGFSGNTIYF | TGTGCCACCAGCAGAGGGGGTTTCTCTGGAAACACCATATATTTT
TRBJ1-1 | - | TRBD1 | TRBV20-1 | 13 | CSARNRGQGEAFF | TGCAGTGCTCGGAACAGGGGGCAAGGTGAAGCTTTCTTT
TRBJ1-6 | many | TRBD1 | TRBV10-2 | 14 | CASKGQGDNSPLHF | TGCGCCAGTAAGGGACAGGGGGACAATTCACCCCTCCACTTT
TRBJ1-2 | few | TRBD1 | TRBV7-9 | 13 | CASSVDRAEGYTF | TGTGCCAGCAGCGTGGACAGGGCGGAAGGCTACACCTTC
TRBJ1-1 | - | TRBD1 | TRBV30 | 13 | CAGNRGEGAEAFF | TGTGCCGGGAACAGGGGCGAAGGGGCTGAAGCTTTCTTT
TRBJ1-5 | few | - | TRBV12-3/TRBV12-4 | 14 | CASSPTGHHQPQHF | TGTGCCAGCAGCCCGACCGGCCATCATCAGCCCCAGCATTTT
TRBJ1-6 | few | - | TRBV6-1 | 17 | CASSESEVGLYNSPLHF | TGTGCCAGCAGTGAGAGTGAGGTGGGTCTGTATAATTCACCCCTCCACTTT
TRBJ2-7 | - | TRBD1 | TRBV5-1 | 14 | CASSSGTDNYEQYF | TGCGCCAGCAGCTCAGGGACAGACAACTACGAGCAGTACTTC
TRBJ2-5 | - | TRBD1 | TRBV7-9 | 16 | CASSFRDRGLQETQYF | TGTGCCAGCAGCTTCCGGGACAGGGGGCTTCAAGAGACCCAGTACTTC
TRBJ1-6 | few | TRBD1 | TRBV12-3/TRBV12-4 | 17 | CASSLRQGTALSKPLHF | TGTGCCAGCAGTTTGAGACAGGGGACCGCATTATCGAAACCCCTCCACTTT
TRBJ2-5 | - | - | TRBV5-1 | 12 | CASRQERETQYF | TGCGCCAGCAGACAAGAGCGGGAGACCCAGTACTTC
TRBJ2-7 | - | - | TRBV7-2 | 14 | CASSPSAAITEQYF | TGTGCCAGCAGCCCGAGTGCGGCAATTACCGAGCAGTACTTC
TRBJ2-1 | - | TRBD2 | TRBV30 | 15 | CAWSVVLAGWNEQFF | TGTGCCTGGAGTGTAGTGCTAGCGGGATGGAATGAGCAGTTCTTC
TRBJ1-2 | - | TRBD1 | TRBV11-2 | 15 | CASSTSRDRAYGYTF | TGTGCCAGCAGCACTTCCCGGGACAGGGCCTATGGCTACACCTTC
TRBJ2-7 | few | TRBD1 | TRBV4-2 | 17 | CASSQNRGAGGAYEQYF | TGTGCCAGCAGCCAAAACAGGGGGGCAGGGGGCGCGTACGAGCAGTACTTC
TRBJ1-2 | few | - | TRBV4-1 | 15 | CASRYRDPGQDGYTF | TGCGCCAGCAGATACCGGGACCCAGGCCAAGATGGCTACACCTTC
TRBJ2-3 | - | TRBD2 | TRBV5-1 | 12 | CASSLGGSVKYF | TGCGCCAGCAGTCTCGGGGGGTCAGTAAAGTATTTT
TRBJ2-3 | - | TRBD2 | TRBV5-6 | 16 | CASSLGTSGKGDTKYF | TGTGCCAGCAGCCTCGGGACTAGCGGGAAGGGGGATACGAAGTATTTT
TRBJ1-5 | few | - | TRBV19 | 13 | CASSGRVDQPQHF | TGTGCCAGTAGTGGCAGGGTCGATCAGCCCCAGCATTTT
TRBJ2-7 | - | TRBD1 | TRBV18 | 14 | CASSPGNTGGEQYF | TGTGCCAGCTCACCGGGGAACACAGGGGGTGAGCAGTACTTC
TRBJ2-7 | few | - | TRBV7-2 | 16 | CASSLRAGKTSYEQYF | TGTGCCAGCAGCTTAAGGGCGGGGAAGACGTCCTACGAGCAGTACTTC
TRBJ2-7 | - | - | TRBV15 | 12 | CATSRDLYEQYF | TGTGCCACCAGCAGGGACCTCTACGAGCAGTACTTC
TRBJ1-5 | - | TRBD1 | TRBV5-5 | 16 | CASSSYDRGGNQPQHF | TGTGCCAGCAGCTCGTATGACAGGGGCGGGAATCAGCCCCAGCATTTT
TRBJ2-7 | many | TRBD2 | TRBV7-2 | 17 | CASSFQTPGLVGSEQYF | TGTGCCAGCAGCTTCCAAACCCCCGGACTAGTGGGCTCCGAGCAGTACTTC
TRBJ1-2 | few | - | TRBV5-1 | 15 | CASSHSRAAEGGYTF | TGCGCCAGCAGTCACTCTCGGGCCGCCGAGGGTGGCTACACCTTC
TRBJ2-7 | - | - | TRBV6-5 | 13 | CASKQYHSYEQYF | TGTGCCAGCAAGCAGTACCACTCCTACGAGCAGTACTTC
TRBJ1-5 | - | - | TRBV7-2 | 12 | CASSLVGWSQHF | TGTGCCAGCAGCTTAGTGGGGTGGTCCCAGCATTTT
TRBJ2-3 | - | - | TRBV24-1 | 17 | CATSVAIGTEETDTQYF | TGTGCCACCAGTGTTGCTATCGGGACTGAGGAAACAGATACGCAGTATTTT
TRBJ2-1 | - | - | TRBV6-2/TRBV6-3 | 17 | CASKRMGNQPIYNEQFF | TGTGCCAGCAAGAGAATGGGGAATCAACCTATCTACAATGAGCAGTTCTTC
TRBJ2-7 | many | TRBD1 | TRBV4-1 | 15 | CASSQVGQGAYEQYF | TGCGCCAGCAGCCAAGTAGGACAGGGTGCCTACGAGCAGTACTTC